Following are 31 T cell receptor beta chains from one sample sequenced in a study of blood T cell repertoires in COVID-19. Using immunoSEQ multiplex PCR, the repertoire was profiled, and TCRdb retains in-frame clones only, with some absent. This table has tens of thousands of clones, around 85% appearing once. Input material: peripheral blood. The origin of the receptors is a man of 80 years or more with acute or convalescent COVID-19.

Only one count was recorded for this clone. The chain carries TRBV3-1 (or the pseudogene TRBV3-2) and TRBJ2-1, with TRBD1 as a possible D gene (6 bases). The germline V and J ends were trimmed by 4 bases and 2 bases, with 15 bases remaining between them. The CDR3 runs to 16 residues. Germline V gene lookup returns CDR1 LGHDT and CDR2 YNNKEL (reference sequence). CDR3 bases: TGTGCCAGCAGCCTCACAGGGCTTTCGCCCTACAATGAGCAGTTCTTC. Encoded protein: CASSLTGLSPYNEQFF.

This clone has only one observation. This chain connects TRBV6-5 to TRBJ2-3, with TRBD1 identical over 9 bases. J lost 7 bases, V lost 10 bases, and 15 bases had no gene match. The CDR3 runs 15 residues. Looked up from germline, CDR1 is MNHEY and CDR2 is SVGAGI. This chain's CDR3 is CAMTYYRGQGYTQYF. The CDR3, as DNA: TGTGCCATGACGTATTACAGGGGGCAAGGGTATACGCAGTATTTT.

This clone showed up just a few times. The CDR3 sequence is CASSPSEVLDRGPYEQYF. The DNA for the CDR3 is TGTGCCAGCTCACCATCAGAGGTACTTGACAGGGGGCCCTACGAGCAGTACTTC. The rearrangement joins TRBV18 to TRBJ2-7; 10 nucleotides align to TRBD1. V was clipped by 2 bases and J by 2 bases; unmatched bases: 12. The CDR3 runs 18 residues. Germline V gene lookup returns CDR1 KGHSH and CDR2 LQKENI. Filled out from reference TRBV18 and TRBJ2-7, the complete variable domain reads NAGVMQNPRHLVRRRGQEARLRCSPMKGHSHVYWYRQLPEEGLKFMVYLQKENIIDESGMPKERFSAEFPKEGPSILRIQQVVRGDSAAYFCASSPSEVLDRGPYEQYFGPGTRLTVT.

The V gene is TRBV7-3, the J gene TRBJ2-3, with D perhaps TRBD2 (5 bases). This CDR3 contains 13 residues. V lost 0 bases and J lost 4, with 5 bases in between. Germline V CDR1 and CDR2: SGHTA, FQGTGA. The DNA for the CDR3 is TGTGCCAGCAGCTTAACGGGAGCAGATACGCAGTATTTT. Its translation is CASSLTGADTQYF.

V and J are TRBV9 and TRBJ1-1; weak D call: TRBD1 (6 bases). Trimming pared 1 base from V and 1 base from J, leaving 14 bases between. Germline CDR1 SGDLS, CDR2 YYNGEE. The CDR3 is 16 amino acids. Here the CDR3 reads CASSVRSGATNTEAFF. The CDR3, as DNA: TGTGCCAGCAGCGTAAGGTCAGGGGCCACGAACACTGAAGCTTTCTTT.

This chain uses TRBV6-1 with TRBJ1-1; D ambiguous. The V end was cut by 2 bases, the J end by 1 base, with 8 bases between. CDR1 and CDR2 from the germline V gene are MNHNS and SASEGT. The CDR3 loop spans 14 amino acids. The DNA of the CDR3 is TGTGCCAGCAGTGAAAATACGGGGAACACTGAAGCTTTCTTT. Translation: CASSENTGNTEAFF.

The chain couples TRBV19 to TRBJ1-2; 11 nucleotides match TRBD1. The trim removed 4 bases at V and 3 bases at J, leaving 16 bases unmatched. The CDR3 is 19 amino acids. Germline CDR1 reads LNHDA; CDR2 reads SQIVND (reference sequence). The CDR3 DNA reads as TGTGCCAGTAGTACAACCCCCCCGGACAGGGGGCGGTCGGACTATGGCTACACCTTC. This translates into CASSTTPPDRGRSDYGYTF. The variable domain in full, completed from reference TRBV19 and TRBJ1-2, reads DGGITQSPKYLFRKEGQNVTLSCEQNLNHDAMYWYRQDPGQGLRLIYYSQIVNDFQKGDIAEGYSVSREKKESFPLTVTSAQKNPTAFYLCASSTTPPDRGRSDYGYTFGSGTRLTVV.

CDR3 bases: TGTGCCAGCAGCTCCTCCATGGTAGCGGCCGACTCCTACAATGAGCAGTTCTTC. This encodes CASSSSMVAADSYNEQFF. This chain links TRBV7-7 with TRBJ2-1, with D perhaps TRBD2 (6 bases). The CDR3 consists of 18 residues. V was trimmed by 4 bases and J by 0 bases, leaving 19 bases between them. The V gene's germline CDR1 is SSHAT and CDR2 FNYEAQ (reference sequence).

This clone was detected a few times. This rearrangement joins TRBV6-2 or TRBV6-3 to TRBJ2-5; the D gene is possibly TRBD2 (6 bases). V lost 2 bases and J 5 bases, leaving 21 bases between the germline ends. The CDR3 runs to 17 residues. Per germline, CDR1 MNHEY and CDR2 SVGEGT. CDR3 residues: CASSYDPRGHSEETQYF. The CDR3 coding sequence is TGTGCCAGCAGTTACGACCCGCGGGGTCACTCGGAGGAGACCCAGTACTTC.

The V call is TRBV6-5, the J call TRBJ2-4; 7 positions match TRBD1. This CDR3 has 14 amino acids. With V trimmed by 6 bases and J by 6 bases, 8 bases remained unmatched. CDR1 is MNHEY, CDR2 SVGAGI, per germline. CDR3: CASSDRQGRNIQYF. The CDR3, as DNA: TGTGCCAGCAGCGATCGACAGGGAAGAAACATTCAGTACTTC.

This clone was found once. J is TRBJ2-5 and V is TRBV5-1; TRBD2 matches 8 bases. After removal of 1 base from V and 5 bases from J, the junction contained 7 bases not matched to a gene. Germline V gene sequence: CDR1 SGHRS, CDR2 YFSETQ. CDR3 size: 15 residues. This CDR3 is CASSLTSGGGETQYF. The CDR3, as DNA: TGCGCCAGCAGCTTGACTAGCGGAGGGGGGGAGACCCAGTACTTC.

The count of this clone is one. The V and J genes are TRBV20-1 and TRBJ2-3; 7 positions agree with TRBD2. CDR3 length equals 14 residues. The germline CDR1 and CDR2 sequences are DFQATT and SNEGSKA (reference sequence). The V segment lost 3 bases and the J segment 1 base; nucleotides outside the gene matches: 4. The CDR3 sequence: CSASITSGTDTQYF. Here the CDR3 DNA reads TGCAGTGCTAGTATTACTAGCGGCACAGATACGCAGTATTTT.

The chain has TRBV11-3 and TRBJ1-1; D is possibly TRBD1 (5 bases). This CDR3 spans 14 amino acids. Germline-derived CDR1 and CDR2 are SGHNT and YENEEA. Trimming left V 1 base short and J 0 bases short, with 6 bases between. DNA for the CDR3: TGTGCCAGCAGCTTAGGGGGGGTGAACACTGAAGCTTTCTTT. Translated, it gives CASSLGGVNTEAFF.

The rearrangement links TRBV18 to TRBJ1-4; no clear D gene. Germline V gene data show CDR1 as KGHSH and CDR2 as LQKENI. V was cut by 5 bases and J by 6 bases, with 13 bases left in between. The CDR3 spans 14 residues. DNA for the CDR3: TGTGCCAGCTCATTATCGGGATCAGATGAAAAACTGTTTTTT. Encoded protein: CASSLSGSDEKLFF.

Comments on this clone: Other DNA sequences in the same sample also yield this CDR3. V usage is TRBV18 and J usage is TRBJ2-1, with 9 bases fitting TRBD1. With V trimmed by 3 bases and J by 4 bases, 4 bases remained unmatched. The CDR3 has 15 residues. Per the germline V gene, CDR1 is KGHSH and CDR2 is LQKENI. This chain's CDR3 is CASSPPGQGYNEQFF. As DNA, the CDR3 is TGTGCCAGCTCACCCCCGGGACAGGGTTACAATGAGCAGTTCTTC.

The V gene is TRBV7-9, the J gene TRBJ2-1, with no clear D. The V gene's germline CDR1 is SEHNR and CDR2 FQNEAQ (reference sequence). V was pared by 5 bases and J by 1 base, with 6 bases between. This CDR3 comprises 13 residues. Here the CDR3 reads CASSPPSYNEQFF. CDR3 nucleotide sequence: TGTGCCAGCAGCCCCCCTTCCTACAATGAGCAGTTCTTC.

This chain joins TRBV28 and TRBJ2-2; a weak D match, TRBD2 (5 bases). The CDR3 sequence is 21 residues long. V lost 5 bases and J 1 base, leaving 29 bases between the germline ends. Germline V CDR1 and CDR2: MDHEN, SYDVKM. In nucleotides, the CDR3 is TGTGCCAGCAGTACGGGGTTCGGGTCCAGCGTCAACCTGGGGAACACCGGGGAGCTGTTTTTT. Protein: CASSTGFGSSVNLGNTGELFF.

CDR3 protein: CASSWTFGLGVAGGPQETQYF. In DNA form, the CDR3 reads TGTGCCAGCAGTTGGACCTTTGGGCTTGGGGTAGCGGGGGGGCCACAAGAGACCCAGTACTTC. The gene calls are TRBV28 and TRBJ2-5; 11 bases are a match to TRBD2. The CDR3 length is 21 residues. Per germline, CDR1 MDHEN and CDR2 SYDVKM. The V gene end was trimmed by 4 bases and the J gene end by 2 bases; junction bases not matched to a gene: 21.

The rearrangement links TRBV10-3 to TRBJ1-5, with D hard to call. The length of the CDR3 is 12 residues. V shed 3 bases and J shed 7 bases, with 7 bases lying between them. Germline lookup yields CDR1 ENHRY and CDR2 SYGVKD. CDR3 region: CAISDPMQPQHF. For the CDR3, the DNA is TGTGCCATCAGTGACCCCATGCAGCCCCAGCATTTT.

The chain is built from TRBV7-2 and TRBJ2-1; D gene uncertain. Trimming took off 6 bases at V and 5 bases at J, with 20 bases between the two ends. Germline loops: CDR1 SGHTA, CDR2 FQGNSA. This CDR3 has 16 amino acids. The CDR3 sequence: CASSSYAYLDNNEQFF. DNA of the CDR3: TGTGCCAGCAGTTCCTACGCATACTTAGACAACAATGAGCAGTTCTTC.

The rearrangement links TRBV5-4 to TRBJ2-7; D possibly corresponds to TRBD1 (7 bases). This CDR3 is 16 amino acids long. Trimming shortened V by 4 bases and J by 4 bases, and 21 bases separated the two germline ends. The germline CDR1 and CDR2 sequences are SGHNT and YYREEE (reference sequence). The CDR3 reads CASSGRGGRGVYEQYF. CDR3 in DNA: TGTGCCAGCAGCGGCAGGGGTGGCAGGGGGGTGTACGAGCAGTACTTC.

The V gene is TRBV10-3, the J gene TRBJ1-3; unclear D gene. Trimming removed 7 bases from V and 1 base from J, with 8 bases in between. Germline values: CDR1 ENHRY, CDR2 SYGVKD. The CDR3 totals 13 residues. The CDR3 loop reads CAINGESGNTIYF. The CDR3 DNA sequence: TGTGCCATCAATGGGGAGTCTGGAAACACCATATATTTT.

This sequence joins TRBV5-1 and TRBJ2-7; 9 bases are shared with TRBD1. Losses at the gene ends were 4 bases for V and 1 base for J; bases not matched to a gene: 9. Germline values: CDR1 SGHRS, CDR2 YFSETQ. The CDR3 loop spans 16 amino acids. The CDR3 coding sequence is TGCGCCAGCAGCATGGGACAGGGTGTTTTTTCCTACGAGCAGTACTTC. It is translated as CASSMGQGVFSYEQYF.

The V gene is TRBV11-1, the J gene TRBJ2-4; D might be TRBD2 (6 bases). This CDR3 is 15 amino acids long. Germline V CDR1 and CDR2: SGHAT, FQDESV (reference sequence). Trimming cost V 5 bases and J 1 base, with 12 bases left between them. The CDR3 is CASSVSGGAKNIQYF. For the CDR3, the DNA is TGTGCCAGCAGCGTGTCTGGGGGGGCCAAAAACATTCAGTACTTC.

The chain has TRBV11-2 and TRBJ2-2; TRBD2 agrees at 9 bases. CDR1 is SGHAT, CDR2 FQNNGV, per germline. This CDR3 is built from 16 residues. The V segment lost 4 bases and the J segment 8 bases; nucleotides outside the gene matches: 11. CDR3 nucleotides: TGTGCCAGCAGCTCCCTCGCGGGGGGGAAGAAAGGGGAGCTGTTTTTT. Protein product: CASSSLAGGKKGELFF.

This clone was observed a single time. The chain carries TRBV19 and TRBJ2-4; a weak D match, TRBD2 (5 bases). Trimming took off 2 bases at V and 1 base at J, with 9 bases between the two ends. CDR1 is LNHDA and CDR2 is SQIVND in the germline V gene (reference sequence). CDR3 length: 15 amino acids. Here the CDR3 reads CASSIYPGAKNIQYF. CDR3 DNA sequence: TGTGCCAGTAGTATATATCCGGGGGCCAAAAACATTCAGTACTTC.

This clone showed up just once. This chain connects TRBV4-3 to TRBJ2-7, with 8 bases fitting TRBD2. Germline CDR1 is LGHNA and CDR2 is YSLEER. The CDR3 loop spans 14 amino acids. The J segment lost 6 bases and the V segment lost 4 bases, leaving 8 bases of the junction unmatched. DNA for the CDR3: TGCGCCAGCAGCCTTGGACTAGCCACTCCCGAGCAGTACTTC. It specifies CASSLGLATPEQYF.

The chain employs TRBV28 and TRBJ1-2; tentative D call: TRBD1 (5 bases). There are 12 residues in the CDR3. Germline V gene data show CDR1 as MDHEN and CDR2 as SYDVKM. In DNA, the CDR3 is TGTGGTATCGGGGGTAAAGGATATGGCTACACCTTC. The encoded protein is CGIGGKGYGYTF.

The rearrangement links TRBV3-1 (or the pseudogene TRBV3-2) to TRBJ2-5, with unresolved D. Trimming removed 1 base from V and 9 bases from J, with 12 bases in between. CDR3 length: 13 residues. The germline V gene encodes CDR1 LGHDT and CDR2 YNNKEL (reference sequence). CDR3 region: CASSQARGMSQYF. CDR3 nucleotides: TGTGCCAGCAGCCAAGCCCGCGGTATGTCCCAGTACTTC.

V is TRBV18 and J is TRBJ1-1, with D tentatively TRBD1 (5 bases). The CDR3 length is 15 residues. The V gene lost 3 bases and the J gene lost 6 bases, with 17 bases spanning the gap. Germline V gives CDR1 KGHSH, CDR2 LQKENI. The CDR3 sequence is CASSPPGSFSAEAFF. The DNA of the CDR3 is TGTGCCAGCTCACCCCCAGGGTCGTTCTCCGCTGAAGCTTTCTTT.

The chain carries TRBV6-5 and TRBJ2-1, with TRBD2 identical over 11 bases. The CDR3 runs 16 residues. J gave up 4 bases and V 4 bases, and 6 bases lay outside the gene matches. Per the germline V gene, CDR1 is MNHEY and CDR2 is SVGAGI. The CDR3 DNA reads as TGTGCCAGCAGTTTGCCCGGGACTAGCGGATACAATGAGCAGTTCTTC. Translation gives CASSLPGTSGYNEQFF.